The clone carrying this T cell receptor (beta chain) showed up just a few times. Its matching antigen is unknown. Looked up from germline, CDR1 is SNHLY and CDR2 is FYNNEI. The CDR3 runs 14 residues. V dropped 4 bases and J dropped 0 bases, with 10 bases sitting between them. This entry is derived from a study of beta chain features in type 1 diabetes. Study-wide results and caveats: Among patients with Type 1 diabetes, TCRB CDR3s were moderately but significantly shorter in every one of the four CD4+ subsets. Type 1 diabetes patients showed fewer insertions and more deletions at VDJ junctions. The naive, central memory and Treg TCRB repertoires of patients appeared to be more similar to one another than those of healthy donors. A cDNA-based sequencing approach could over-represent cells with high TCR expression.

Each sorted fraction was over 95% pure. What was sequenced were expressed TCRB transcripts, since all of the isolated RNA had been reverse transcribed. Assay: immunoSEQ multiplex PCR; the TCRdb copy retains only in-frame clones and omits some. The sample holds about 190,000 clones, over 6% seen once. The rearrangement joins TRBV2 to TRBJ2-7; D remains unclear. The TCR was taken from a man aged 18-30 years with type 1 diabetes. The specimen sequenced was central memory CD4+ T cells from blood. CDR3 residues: CASSVQSTSYEQYF. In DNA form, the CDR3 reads TGTGCCAGCAGTGTTCAGTCCACCTCCTACGAGCAGTACTTC. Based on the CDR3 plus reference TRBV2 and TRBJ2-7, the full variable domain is EPEVTQTPSHQVTQMGQEVILRCVPISNHLYFYWYRQILGQKVEFLVSFYNNEISEKSEIFDDQFSVERPDGSNFTLKIRSTKLEDSAMYFCASSVQSTSYEQYFGPGTRLTVT.